This T cell receptor (beta chain) was observed in a study of glioma-infiltrating T cells after dendritic cell vaccination. Sample time point: after dendritic cell vaccination, including at tumor progression/relapse. Trimming cost V 1 base and J 3 bases, with 6 bases left between them. The CDR3 has 13 residues. From germline, CDR1 is SEHNR and CDR2 FQNEAQ (reference sequence). TCRdb's copy holds only in-frame clones and misses some; the assay was immunoSEQ multiplex PCR. The data hold around 92,000 clones, with approximately 80% observed a single time. The chain has TRBV7-9 and TRBJ1-1; TRBD1 might be the D (5 bases). The sample here was blood, taken after dendritic cell vaccination. This clonotype originated in a human donor with glioblastoma. CDR3 coding DNA: TGTGCCAGCAGCTTAGAAGGGGACACTGAAGCTTTCTTT. Protein product: CASSLEGDTEAFF.